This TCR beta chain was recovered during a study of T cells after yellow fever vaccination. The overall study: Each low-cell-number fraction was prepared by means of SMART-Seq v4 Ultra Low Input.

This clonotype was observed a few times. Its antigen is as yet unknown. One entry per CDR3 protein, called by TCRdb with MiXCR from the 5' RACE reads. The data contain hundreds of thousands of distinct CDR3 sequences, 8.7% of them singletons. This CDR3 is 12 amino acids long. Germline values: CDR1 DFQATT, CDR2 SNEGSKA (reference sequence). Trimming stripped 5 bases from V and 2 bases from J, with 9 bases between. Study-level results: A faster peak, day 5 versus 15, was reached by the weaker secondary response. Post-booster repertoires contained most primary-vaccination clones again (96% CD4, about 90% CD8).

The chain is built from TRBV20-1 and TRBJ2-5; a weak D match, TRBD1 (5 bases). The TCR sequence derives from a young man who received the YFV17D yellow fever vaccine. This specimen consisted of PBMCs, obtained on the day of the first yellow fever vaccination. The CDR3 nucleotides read TGCAGTGCTTTAGGGGTTCAAGAGACCCAGTACTTC. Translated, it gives CSALGVQETQYF.